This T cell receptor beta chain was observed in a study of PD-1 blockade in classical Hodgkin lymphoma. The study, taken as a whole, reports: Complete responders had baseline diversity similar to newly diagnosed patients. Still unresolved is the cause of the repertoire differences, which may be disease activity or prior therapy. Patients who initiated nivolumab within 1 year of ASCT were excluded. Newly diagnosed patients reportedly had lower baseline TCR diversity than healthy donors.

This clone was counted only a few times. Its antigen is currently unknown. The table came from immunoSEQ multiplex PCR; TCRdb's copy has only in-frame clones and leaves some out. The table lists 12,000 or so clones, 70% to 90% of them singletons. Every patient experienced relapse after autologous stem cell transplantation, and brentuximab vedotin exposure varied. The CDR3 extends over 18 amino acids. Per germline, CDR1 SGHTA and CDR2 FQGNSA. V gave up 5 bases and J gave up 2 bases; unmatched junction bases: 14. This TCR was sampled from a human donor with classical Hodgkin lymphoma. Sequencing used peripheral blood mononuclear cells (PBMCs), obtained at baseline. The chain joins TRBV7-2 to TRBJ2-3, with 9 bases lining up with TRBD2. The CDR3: CASSLDGGGAAVTDTQYF. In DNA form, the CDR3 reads TGTGCCAGCAGCCTAGACGGCGGGGGGGCCGCAGTCACAGATACGCAGTATTTT.